This T cell receptor beta chain was sequenced during a study of T-cell memory formation after mild COVID-19. TCRdb fed the 5' RACE reads into MiXCR, producing one record per CDR3 protein. In the table there are fewer than 700,000 distinct CDR3 sequences, less than 25% of which are singletons. As regards this clonotype: Its antigen is currently unknown.

General study results and limits: Clones that contracted from day 15 to 85 were balanced CD4/CD8, while later expanders leaned CD4+.

The receptor comes from an adult woman who had mild COVID-19 (a few samples of this study predate the infection). Cell type and time point are not known. Sequencing input: PBMCs or a T cell subset sorted from them (not recorded which).

As DNA, the CDR3 is TGTGCCACCAGTGATCACGGGGGGCCATATGAGCAGTTCTTC. It is translated as CATSDHGGPYEQFF. The chain has TRBV24-1 and TRBJ2-1; D is possibly TRBD2 (7 bases). Trimming took 3 bases from V and 8 from J, leaving 13 bases between them. The CDR3 runs to 14 residues. Germline V gene lookup returns CDR1 KGHDR and CDR2 SFDVKD.